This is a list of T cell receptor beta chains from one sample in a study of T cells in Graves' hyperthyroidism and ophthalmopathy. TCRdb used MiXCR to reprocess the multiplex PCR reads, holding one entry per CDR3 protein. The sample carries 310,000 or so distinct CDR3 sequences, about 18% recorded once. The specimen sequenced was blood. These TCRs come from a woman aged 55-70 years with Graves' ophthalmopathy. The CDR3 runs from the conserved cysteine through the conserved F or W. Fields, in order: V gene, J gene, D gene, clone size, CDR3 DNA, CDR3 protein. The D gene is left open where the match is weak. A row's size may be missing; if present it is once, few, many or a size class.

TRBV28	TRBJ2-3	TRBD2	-	TGTGCCAGCAGCTCTGACGCGGGAGGGCCGGTCTATACGCAGTATTTT	CASSSDAGGPVYTQYF
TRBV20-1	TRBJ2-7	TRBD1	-	TGCAGTGCTCGAGGACAGGGCAGCTCCTACGAGCAGTACTTC	CSARGQGSSYEQYF
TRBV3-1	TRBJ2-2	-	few	TGTGCCAGCAGCCCAAGAAGCACCGGGGAGCTGTTTTTT	CASSPRSTGELFF
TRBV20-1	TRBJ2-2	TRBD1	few	TGCAGTGCTAGAGTGGAAGGGACAGGGGATTCCGGGGAGCTGTTTTTT	CSARVEGTGDSGELFF
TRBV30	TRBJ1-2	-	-	TGTGCCTGGTCCCGGGACCGATACATGAGCGACTATGGCTACACCTTC	CAWSRDRYMSDYGYTF
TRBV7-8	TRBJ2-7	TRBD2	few	TGTGCCAGCAGAGAAACTAGCGGTTCTTCCCACGAGCAGTACTTC	CASRETSGSSHEQYF
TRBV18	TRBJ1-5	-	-	TGTGCCAGCTCACCACCGGACCGGGATCAGCCCCAGCATTTT	CASSPPDRDQPQHF
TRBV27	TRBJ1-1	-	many	TGTGCCAGCAGTCCCTCCTTGGGCACTGAAGCTTTCTTT	CASSPSLGTEAFF
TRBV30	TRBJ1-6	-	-	TGTGCCTGGAGTGTACGGGGAAGGGAAACGAGCTCCTATAATTCACCCCTCCACTTT	CAWSVRGRETSSYNSPLHF
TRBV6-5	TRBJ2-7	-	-	TGTGCCAGCAGTTACACCGGCCCCCTCAGCTTCGAGCAGTACTTC	CASSYTGPLSFEQYF
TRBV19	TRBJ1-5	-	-	TGTGCCACCCAGGACGACGGCAATCAGCCCCAGCATTTT	CATQDDGNQPQHF
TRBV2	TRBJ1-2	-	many	TGTGCCAGCAGTGAACAGGACTATGGCTACACCTTC	CASSEQDYGYTF
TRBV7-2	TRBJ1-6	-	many	TGTGCCAGCAGCCCCGCAGCGGCGGATAATTCACCCCTCCACTTT	CASSPAAADNSPLHF
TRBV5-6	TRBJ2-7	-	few	TGTGCCAGCAGTTCCGGGCCCCCCTACGAGCAGTACTTC	CASSSGPPYEQYF
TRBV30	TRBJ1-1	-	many	TGTGCCTGGAGCTCCCAGGGCTTTCAGTCAGCTTTCTTT	CAWSSQGFQSAFF